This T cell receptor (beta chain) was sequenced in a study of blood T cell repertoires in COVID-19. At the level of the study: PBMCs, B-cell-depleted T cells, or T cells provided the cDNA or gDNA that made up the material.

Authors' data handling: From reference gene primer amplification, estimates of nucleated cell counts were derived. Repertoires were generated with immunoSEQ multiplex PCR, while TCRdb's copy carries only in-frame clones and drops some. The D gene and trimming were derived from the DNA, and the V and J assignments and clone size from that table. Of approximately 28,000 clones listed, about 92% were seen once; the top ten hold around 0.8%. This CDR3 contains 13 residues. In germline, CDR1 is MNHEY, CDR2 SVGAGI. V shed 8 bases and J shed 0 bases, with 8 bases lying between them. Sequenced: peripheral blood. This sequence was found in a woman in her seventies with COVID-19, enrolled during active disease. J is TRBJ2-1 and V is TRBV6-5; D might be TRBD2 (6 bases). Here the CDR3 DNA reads TGTGCCAGCCTGGGGGGCTCCTACAATGAGCAGTTCTTC. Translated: CASLGGSYNEQFF.